This is a list of T cell receptor beta chains from one sample in a study of T-cell reconstitution after alpha-beta-depleted transplantation in children. MiXCR, run by TCRdb on the PCR reads, gives a single entry per CDR3 protein. The sample includes fewer than 250,000 distinct CDR3 sequences, around a sixth of them seen just once. The sequencing here drew on PBMCs, mostly from graft donor cells, taken 360 days after TCRalphabeta/CD19-depleted stem cell transplant. The source of these receptors is a male patient aged 2 to 9 who had a stem cell transplant for acute lymphoblastic leukemia, so the T cells may come from the graft donor. The conserved cysteine and the conserved F or W are not part of the CDR3 here. D genes are given only for firm matches.

V gene	D gene	J gene	CDR3 protein
TRBV27	TRBD2	TRBJ2-1	ASRGIAGGYNEQF
TRBV7-2	TRBD1	TRBJ2-3	ASSSQGADTQY
TRBV12-3/TRBV12-4	.	TRBJ2-7	ASRSRGEQY
TRBV5-6	.	TRBJ2-1	ASSLIGTGSYNEQF
TRBV5-1	.	TRBJ1-3	ASSFHTVPLSGNTIY
TRBV29-1	TRBD1	TRBJ2-1	SVELTPGQGYRQF
TRBV15	.	TRBJ2-1	ATSRASDEQF
TRBV5-1	.	TRBJ2-3	ASSNWIDFTIGTDTQY
TRBV5-1	TRBD1	TRBJ2-2	ASSSDNTGAGELF
TRBV29-1	.	TRBJ1-4	SVYRDEKLF
TRBV29-1	TRBD2	TRBJ2-3	SVLSGGADTQY
TRBV20-1	TRBD1	TRBJ2-3	SAHHQRQGLANTQY
TRBV6-5	TRBD2	TRBJ2-1	ASSYSGGARNEQF
TRBV20-1	.	TRBJ1-5	SATQGQSLPKDQPQH
TRBV7-2	.	TRBJ2-3	ASSLEVATDTQY
TRBV12-3/TRBV12-4	TRBD2	TRBJ2-5	ASSWDYPGLAQY
TRBV20-1	.	TRBJ2-5	SASAGTQEAQY
TRBV6-2/TRBV6-3	TRBD1	TRBJ2-7	ASSCSRTGECSYEQY
TRBV11-2	.	TRBJ2-7	ASSLDPFGEQY
TRBV21-1	.	TRBJ1-1	ASSKVGRDRATEAF
TRBV7-2	.	TRBJ1-4	ASSPRDRGPEKLF
TRBV5-1	.	TRBJ1-2	ASSADSSGYT
TRBV7-9	.	TRBJ1-2	ASSLSVGRDYGYT
TRBV18	.	TRBJ2-1	ASSPPSPYNEQF
TRBV7-9	.	TRBJ2-7	ASSRLGRAIYEQY
TRBV29-1	.	TRBJ2-1	SVERLISSYNEQF
TRBV6-5	.	TRBJ2-5	ASSFLGLQETQY
TRBV28	.	TRBJ1-1	ASRLGGLNTEAF
TRBV27	TRBD1	TRBJ2-2	ASSLVSGQGGGELF
TRBV6-5	.	TRBJ2-7	ASSYSISTEYEQY
TRBV6-2/TRBV6-3	TRBD1	TRBJ1-5	ASSPGGAAQPQH
TRBV12-3/TRBV12-4	TRBD1	TRBJ2-2	ASSTGVTGELF
TRBV5-4	.	TRBJ2-5	ASSLGSYWASWGQKETQY
TRBV7-6	.	TRBJ1-5	ASSLARGGRGNQPQH
TRBV2	TRBD1	TRBJ2-3	ASRHRDRGRSDTQY
TRBV7-9	.	TRBJ2-5	ASSSWGGRQETQY
TRBV15	TRBD1	TRBJ1-2	ATSRDRFNYGYT
TRBV15	TRBD1	TRBJ2-2	ATSTDRGLGGELF
TRBV28	TRBD1	TRBJ2-3	ASSPPGQGARDTQY
TRBV20-1	TRBD2	TRBJ2-3	SYPPETSGGAILDTQY
TRBV6-2/TRBV6-3	TRBD2	TRBJ2-1	ASRETGGVYNEQF
TRBV7-6	.	TRBJ2-5	ASSSRQTQETQY
TRBV29-1	TRBD1	TRBJ2-5	SVEGQGVGETQY
TRBV30	TRBD1	TRBJ1-2	AWSPPGQGNYGYT
TRBV11-2	.	TRBJ2-5	ASSFFPGSARETQY
TRBV6-1	.	TRBJ2-3	ASSAGYEGTDTQY